A single sample gave rise to the 5 T cell receptor beta chains below, sequenced in a study of Ad26.COV2.S vaccination and SARS-CoV-2 variants (dated by TCRdb to the early 2020s). In light of the paper, this sample's treatment or condition label describes: 19 received Ad26.COV2.S at low or high dose, single or two shots; 5 received placebo; per-sample allocation not given. Repertoires of vaccine and placebo recipients were sequenced from samples taken on day 63 after the first injection. The library came from the immunoSEQ multiplex PCR assay. TCRdb's version of the immuneACCESS table is confined to in-frame rearrangements and falls short of the full clone set. An unresolved V gene accounts for under half of the shortfall where checked; the remainder is of unknown origin. The table for this sample lists 410,000 or so clones; over 80% of them were counted only once. The top ten clones comprise about 1.6% of the sample.

The sequencing used peripheral blood, collected in a trial of Ad26.COV2.S vaccine versus placebo. These receptors came from a person between 18 and 65 years old who received the Ad26.COV2.S COVID-19 vaccine or a placebo.

Comment on this clone: The same CDR3 also results from other DNA sequences found in this sample. CDR3 sequence: CASSPSSLNTEAFF. CDR3 nucleotide sequence: TGTGCCAGCTCACCGTCGTCCCTTAACACTGAAGCTTTCTTT. The chain combines TRBV18 with TRBJ1-1, with unresolved D. V was cut by 3 bases and J by 2 bases, with 10 bases left in between. Germline lookup yields CDR1 KGHSH and CDR2 LQKENI. This CDR3 is built from 14 residues.

The V and J genes are TRBV5-1 and TRBJ2-3; TRBD2 might be the D (6 bases). This CDR3 has 14 amino acids. Trimming took 7 bases from V and 3 from J, leaving 15 bases between them. Germline V gene sequence: CDR1 SGHRS, CDR2 YFSETQ. CDR3 nucleotides: TGCGCCAGCGCCCAGGAGGGGCCGACAGATACGCAGTATTTT. Its translation is CASAQEGPTDTQYF.

V usage is TRBV6-5 and J usage is TRBJ1-1; TRBD1 matches 8 bases. The junction had 5 bases not matched to a gene; V was cut back by 6 bases and J by 2 bases. The CDR3 is made up of 14 amino acids. CDR1 and CDR2 from the germline V gene are MNHEY and SVGAGI. In nucleotides, the CDR3 is TGTGCCAGCAGACAGACAGGGGCAAACACTGAAGCTTTCTTT. Its translation is CASRQTGANTEAFF.

The chain uses TRBV9 and TRBJ2-7; 10 positions match TRBD2. V lost 3 bases and J lost 7; bases outside the gene matches: 10. The CDR3 has 15 amino acids. Germline CDR1 and CDR2: SGDLS and YYNGEE. The CDR3 reads CASSASGGGLREQYF. CDR3 DNA sequence: TGTGCCAGCAGCGCAAGCGGGGGGGGACTGCGGGAGCAGTACTTC.

This chain joins TRBV9 and TRBJ2-5; D tentatively reads TRBD1 or TRBD2 (5 bases each). Germline-derived CDR1 and CDR2 are SGDLS and YYNGEE. V was cut by 0 bases and J by 4 bases, with 16 bases left in between. The CDR3 runs to 16 residues. The CDR3 sequence is CASSVGRGAGRETQYF. The CDR3 DNA sequence: TGTGCCAGCAGCGTAGGTCGAGGGGCAGGGCGAGAGACCCAGTACTTC.